Below, 8 T cell receptor beta chains from the same sample are listed, as sequenced in a study of T cells after posttransplantation cyclophosphamide. Profiled with immunoSEQ multiplex PCR; TCRdb holds only in-frame clones, not every one. The repertoire consists of tens of thousands of clones, with 75% to 95% occurring once and the leading ten covering approximately 0.1%. The naive gate required viable CD3+CD4+ or CD3+CD8+ cells with CCR7+CD45RA+CD45RO-CD95-CD27+CD28+ phenotype. Sequenced material: naive CD4+ T cells sorted from blood. The receptors originated from a man aged 25-45 years in good health and a related stem cell transplant donor.

The chain couples TRBV9 to TRBJ2-7, with a possible D match to TRBD2 (6 bases). The CDR3 runs to 14 residues. V lost 0 bases, J lost 3 bases, and 10 bases lay in between. Germline values: CDR1 SGDLS, CDR2 YYNGEE. The CDR3 DNA follows: TGTGCCAGCAGCGTAGCGTTCGGGGGCTACGAGCAGTACTTC. Its translation: CASSVAFGGYEQYF.

This chain joins TRBV9 and TRBJ1-6; D is possibly TRBD1 (5 bases). The V end lost 3 bases, the J end lost 5 bases, and 12 bases lay between the germline ends. This CDR3 comprises 15 residues. The germline CDR1 and CDR2 sequences are SGDLS and YYNGEE. CDR3 nucleotide sequence: TGTGCCAGCAGCGCGCAGGGTGGGGATAATTCACCCCTCCACTTT. This gives the protein CASSAQGGDNSPLHF.

The gene calls are TRBV19 and TRBJ1-1, with D unresolved. The length of the CDR3 is 13 residues. The V gene lost 7 bases and the J gene lost 0 bases, with 9 bases spanning the gap. From germline, CDR1 is LNHDA and CDR2 SQIVND (reference sequence). Here the CDR3 DNA reads TGTGCCAGTATCCCGGGGTTGAACACTGAAGCTTTCTTT. It yields the protein CASIPGLNTEAFF.

This clone was detected a few times. The rearrangement uses TRBV9 and TRBJ2-2; 9 bases are shared with TRBD1. The CDR3 is made up of 14 amino acids. Germline-derived CDR1 and CDR2 are SGDLS and YYNGEE. V dropped 1 base and J dropped 6; count of bases not matched to a gene: 1. In DNA form, the CDR3 reads TGTGCCAGCAGCGTAAGGACAGGGGCCGGGGAGCTGTTTTTT. Translating it yields CASSVRTGAGELFF. Based on the CDR3 plus reference TRBV9 and TRBJ2-2, the full variable domain is DSGVTQTPKHLITATGQRVTLRCSPRSGDLSVYWYQQSLDQGLQFLIQYYNGEERAKGNILERFSAQQFPDLHSELNLSSLELGDSALYFCASSVRTGAGELFFGEGSRLTVL.

V gene TRBV6-6 combines with J gene TRBJ2-7, with a weak D call TRBD1 (6 bases). The germline V gene has CDR1 MNHNY and CDR2 SVGAGI (reference sequence). Between the trimmed V and J ends, which lost 6 bases and 4 bases, there was a span of 22 bases. The CDR3 runs to 16 residues. The CDR3 DNA sequence: TGTGCCAGCAGAAGCAGCGACAGGCTGCTGCCTTACGAGCAGTACTTC. Translating gives CASRSSDRLLPYEQYF.

This sequence joins TRBV27 and TRBJ1-5; the D gene is possibly TRBD1 (5 bases). Germline CDR1 is MNHEY and CDR2 is SMNVEV (reference sequence). Trimming took 6 bases from V and 1 from J, leaving 13 bases between them. There are 15 residues in the CDR3. CDR3 region: CASSGGGGSNQPQHF. CDR3 DNA: TGTGCCAGCAGCGGCGGGGGGGGGAGCAATCAGCCCCAGCATTTT.

The rearrangement uses TRBV5-8 and TRBJ1-4; D not resolved. Per germline, CDR1 SGHTS and CDR2 YDEGEE. V was shortened by 6 bases and J by 8 bases, with 14 bases between the two germline ends. The CDR3 sequence is 13 residues long. CDR3 DNA sequence: TGTGCCAGCAACCGGGAGAGGCGGGAAAAACTGTTTTTT. It is translated as CASNRERREKLFF.

The chain joins TRBV5-4 to TRBJ1-1; D gene unclear. Per germline, CDR1 SGHNT and CDR2 YYREEE (reference sequence). With 2 bases removed from V and 0 bases from J, the gap between germline ends came to 20 bases. CDR3 length: 18 amino acids. CDR3 loop: CASSLVQSTVFMNTEAFF. The CDR3 DNA reads as TGTGCCAGCAGCTTAGTACAGTCTACCGTCTTTATGAACACTGAAGCTTTCTTT.